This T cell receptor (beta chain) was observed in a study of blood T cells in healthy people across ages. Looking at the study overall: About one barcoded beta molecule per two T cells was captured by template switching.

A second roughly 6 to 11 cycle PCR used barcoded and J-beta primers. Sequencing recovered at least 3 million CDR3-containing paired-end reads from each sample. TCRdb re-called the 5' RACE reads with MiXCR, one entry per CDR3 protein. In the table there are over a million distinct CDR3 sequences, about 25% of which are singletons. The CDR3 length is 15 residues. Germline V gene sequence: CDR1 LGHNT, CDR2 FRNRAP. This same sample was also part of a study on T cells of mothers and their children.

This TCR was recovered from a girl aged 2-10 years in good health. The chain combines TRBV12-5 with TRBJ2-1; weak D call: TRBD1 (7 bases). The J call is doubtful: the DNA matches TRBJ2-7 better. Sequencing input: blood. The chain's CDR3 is CASGLGGQGAYEQYF. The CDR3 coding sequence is TGTGCTAGTGGTTTAGGAGGGCAGGGGGCCTACGAGCAGTACTTC.